This T cell receptor beta chain was retrieved from a study of human T cells and chemical hapten exposure. Study information: Patients, mostly women, had alopecia areata, alopecia totalis or alopecia universalis.

It was the library that attached unique molecular identifiers to individual cDNA molecules. TCRdb passed the RACE reads through MiXCR, listing each CDR3 protein once. The sample yields about 360,000 distinct CDR3 sequences, roughly 5% seen once. Time point given: patch test 1, 2 weeks after DPC sensitization. The treatment is: therapeutic diphenylcyclopropenone sensitization with weekly scalp DPC. Ahead of each patch test application, blood was drawn. This clonotype was detected a few times. V dropped 10 bases and J dropped 2 bases, with 9 bases sitting between them. The germline CDR1 and CDR2 sequences are MNHNS and SASEGT. This CDR3 has 12 amino acids.

This sequence was found in a woman aged 45-65 years with alopecia areata. Some clones in this sample may be carry-over from other donors' samples. Sequenced here: whole blood, sampled in connection with sensitization to the hapten diphenylcyclopropenone (DPC). The chain links TRBV6-1 to TRBJ1-3; no clear D gene. The CDR3 loop reads CATSRTGNTIYF. CDR3 DNA sequence: TGTGCCACCTCACGTACTGGAAACACCATATATTTT.